The 13 T cell receptor beta chains below all came from one sample that was sequenced in a study of blood T cell repertoires in COVID-19. Produced via immunoSEQ multiplex PCR; TCRdb's table is partial and in-frame only. The data hold more than 85,000 clones, with around nine tenths observed a single time. The sequenced sample consisted of peripheral blood. The receptors stem from a man aged 70-80 years with acute or convalescent COVID-19.

V gene TRBV7-8 combines with J gene TRBJ2-7, with TRBD1 matching 8 bases. V gave up 5 bases and J gave up 7 bases; unmatched junction bases: 4. The CDR3 totals 12 residues. In germline, CDR1 is SGHVS, CDR2 FQNEAQ. CDR3 in DNA: TGTGCCAGCAGCCAACAGGGGGGAGAGCAGTACTTC. Amino acid sequence: CASSQQGGEQYF.

The chain is built from TRBV4-1 and TRBJ2-1, with D hard to call. This CDR3 is 15 amino acids long. The V gene's germline CDR1 is MGHRA and CDR2 YSYEKL. Between the trimmed V and J ends, which lost 1 base and 9 bases, there was a span of 16 bases. The CDR3 protein is CASSQGRLVVGEQFF. CDR3 in DNA: TGCGCCAGCAGCCAAGGGAGATTAGTGGTCGGTGAGCAGTTCTTC.

The chain combines TRBV11-3 with TRBJ1-4; 11 nucleotides match TRBD1. Looked up from germline, CDR1 is SGHNT and CDR2 is YENEEA. The CDR3 is made up of 17 amino acids. J lost 7 bases, V lost 2 bases, and 9 bases had no gene match. The CDR3 loop is CASSLRTGGHLGEKLFF. CDR3 nucleotide sequence: TGTGCCAGCAGCTTACGGACAGGGGGCCATCTAGGTGAAAAACTGTTTTTT.

The chain has TRBV28 and TRBJ2-2, with unresolved D. The CDR3 runs to 11 residues. The V gene lost 6 bases and the J gene lost 5 bases, with 4 bases spanning the gap. Germline CDR1 is MDHEN and CDR2 is SYDVKM. The CDR3 region is CASSLTGELFF. The CDR3 nucleotides are TGTGCCAGCAGCCTGACCGGGGAGCTGTTTTTT. The complete variable domain, with remaining parts taken from reference TRBV28 and TRBJ2-2, reads DVKVTQSSRYLVKRTGEKVFLECVQDMDHENMFWYRQDPGLGLRLIYFSYDVKMKEKGDIPEGYSVSREKKERFSLILESASTNQTSMYLCASSLTGELFFGEGSRLTVL.

V gene TRBV28 combines with J gene TRBJ1-4; no definite D call. Trimming shortened V by 5 bases and J by 7 bases, and 14 bases separated the two germline ends. Germline values: CDR1 MDHEN, CDR2 SYDVKM. The CDR3 runs 14 residues. The CDR3 loop reads CASSALARGEKLFF. DNA for the CDR3: TGTGCCAGCAGTGCCCTCGCCCGGGGTGAAAAACTGTTTTTT.

V gene TRBV5-1 combines with J gene TRBJ2-7; TRBD1 aligns across 9 bases. Unmatched junction bases numbered 9, after V lost 4 bases and J lost 4 bases. The CDR3 consists of 15 residues. Germline CDR1 SGHRS, CDR2 YFSETQ. This CDR3 is CASSPAGQGGYEQYF. In DNA, the CDR3 is TGCGCCAGCAGCCCGGCGGGACAGGGAGGGTACGAGCAGTACTTC.

The chain joins TRBV5-1 to TRBJ2-7; the match to TRBD2 covers 8 bases. Unmatched junction bases numbered 8, after V lost 4 bases and J lost 5 bases. Germline V gene sequence: CDR1 SGHRS, CDR2 YFSETQ. This CDR3 has 14 residues. This CDR3 reads CASSPTAGVDEQYF. CDR3 DNA: TGCGCCAGCAGCCCGACAGCGGGGGTGGACGAGCAGTACTTC.

This rearrangement joins TRBV5-1 to TRBJ1-5; D is unclear. The CDR3 has 16 residues. Germline V gene lookup returns CDR1 SGHRS and CDR2 YFSETQ. Trimming pared 0 bases from V and 0 bases from J, leaving 10 bases between. CDR3 in amino acids: CASSLGETNSNQPQHF. CDR3 coding DNA: TGCGCCAGCAGCTTGGGGGAGACAAATAGCAATCAGCCCCAGCATTTT. Using reference TRBV5-1 and TRBJ1-5 for the parts outside the CDR3, the full variable domain is KAGVTQTPRYLIKTRGQQVTLSCSPISGHRSVSWYQQTPGQGLQFLFEYFSETQRNKGNFPGRFSGRQFSNSRSEMNVSTLELGDSALYLCASSLGETNSNQPQHFGDGTRLSIL.

The rearrangement links TRBV15 to TRBJ2-7; TRBD1 matches 8 bases. This CDR3 has 16 amino acids. Germline assignment: CDR1 LNHNV and CDR2 YYDKDF (reference sequence). Germline trimming cut 5 bases from V and 7 bases from J; bases unmatched to any gene: 16. Written as DNA, the CDR3 is TGTGCCACCAGCGGACCGAGCGGCAGGGGGCCGAGAGAGCAGTACTTC. It specifies CATSGPSGRGPREQYF.

J is TRBJ2-7 and V is TRBV10-3; D not certain. CDR1 and CDR2 (germline): ENHRY, SYGVKD. The V and J ends lost 3 bases and 4 bases respectively, with 4 bases between them. The CDR3 totals 11 residues. The DNA for the CDR3 is TGTGCCATCAGTGAACAATACGAGCAGTACTTC. It codes for CAISEQYEQYF.

This chain joins TRBV5-6 and TRBJ1-6; 9 nucleotides align to TRBD1. This CDR3 region has 13 residues. CDR1 is SGHDT and CDR2 is YYEEEE in the germline V gene. V was pared by 7 bases and J by 7 bases, with 3 bases of the junction left unmatched. CDR3: CASRDRDNSPLHF. Written as DNA, the CDR3 is TGTGCCAGCCGGGACAGGGACAATTCACCCCTCCACTTT.

This clone was seen once. The chain employs TRBV5-1 and TRBJ1-3; 8 positions agree with TRBD1. Per the germline V gene, CDR1 is SGHRS and CDR2 is YFSETQ. V was pared by 4 bases and J by 4 bases, with 10 bases of the junction left unmatched. The CDR3 has 16 residues. CDR3 region: CASSERTGIWGNTIYF. The CDR3 DNA reads as TGCGCCAGCAGCGAAAGGACAGGGATATGGGGAAACACCATATATTTT.

The V call is TRBV13, the J call TRBJ1-1; D may be TRBD1 (5 bases). Germline loops: CDR1 PRHDT, CDR2 FYEKMQ (reference sequence). V lost 5 bases and J lost 1, with 8 bases in between. The CDR3 totals 13 residues. The CDR3 is CASSTTENTEAFF. The DNA for the CDR3 is TGTGCCAGCAGCACGACAGAGAACACTGAAGCTTTCTTT.